The rows below give T cell receptor beta chains drawn from one sample of a study of blood T cell repertoires in COVID-19. Generated by immunoSEQ multiplex PCR, the TCRdb table keeps only in-frame clones and is missing some. Of 90,000 to 100,000 clones in the sample, about 85% are singletons; the top ten hold around 4.5%. The material sequenced was peripheral blood. The origin of the receptors is a man in his sixties or seventies with acute or convalescent COVID-19. The CDR3 runs from the conserved cysteine through the conserved F or W. D genes are given only for firm matches. Not all rows give a size; the values are once, few, many and, for expanded clones, a class.

cdr3_aa: CASLPDGGYEQYF
cdr3_nt: TGCGCCAGCCTACCGGACGGGGGCTACGAGCAGTACTTC
j_call: TRBJ2-7
d_call: .
v_call: TRBV5-1
clone_size: .

cdr3_aa: CASSFRGRLADEQYF
cdr3_nt: TGCGCCAGCAGCTTCAGGGGTCGCTTGGCGGACGAGCAGTACTTC
j_call: TRBJ2-7
d_call: .
v_call: TRBV5-1
clone_size: .

cdr3_aa: CASSSGQGDYGYTF
cdr3_nt: TGTGCCAGCAGCTCGGGACAGGGGGACTATGGCTACACCTTC
j_call: TRBJ1-2
d_call: TRBD1
v_call: TRBV7-2
clone_size: few

cdr3_aa: CASRREARETQYF
cdr3_nt: TGTGCCAGCAGGCGGGAAGCGCGGGAGACCCAGTACTTC
j_call: TRBJ2-5
d_call: .
v_call: TRBV11-2
clone_size: .

cdr3_aa: CASSTLAGEETQYF
cdr3_nt: TGTGCCAGCAGCACATTAGCGGGGGAAGAGACCCAGTACTTC
j_call: TRBJ2-5
d_call: TRBD2
v_call: TRBV11-2
clone_size: .

cdr3_aa: CASSQTGSSSYNEQFF
cdr3_nt: TGTGCCAGTAGCCAAACAGGGTCAAGCTCCTACAATGAGCAGTTCTTC
j_call: TRBJ2-1
d_call: .
v_call: TRBV19
clone_size: .

cdr3_aa: CASSLRDSSTDTQYF
cdr3_nt: TGTGCCAGCAGCCTCCGGGACTCCAGCACAGATACGCAGTATTTT
j_call: TRBJ2-3
d_call: .
v_call: TRBV7-8
clone_size: .

cdr3_aa: CATSKRTEGPDTQYF
cdr3_nt: TGTGCCACCAGTAAACGGACCGAGGGCCCAGATACGCAGTATTTT
j_call: TRBJ2-3
d_call: .
v_call: TRBV24-1
clone_size: .

cdr3_aa: CAISDAGSNQPQHF
cdr3_nt: TGTGCCATCAGTGATGCAGGTAGCAATCAGCCCCAGCATTTT
j_call: TRBJ1-5
d_call: .
v_call: TRBV10-3
clone_size: .

cdr3_aa: CASSLREGAEQFF
cdr3_nt: TGTGCCAGCAGCTTACGGGAGGGGGCTGAGCAGTTCTTC
j_call: TRBJ2-1
d_call: .
v_call: TRBV7-3
clone_size: .

cdr3_aa: CASSGGQGYGYTF
cdr3_nt: TGTGCCAGCAGTGGGGGACAGGGGTATGGCTACACCTTC
j_call: TRBJ1-2
d_call: TRBD1
v_call: TRBV28
clone_size: .

cdr3_aa: CSVFAGGSGELFF
cdr3_nt: TGCAGCGTTTTTGCCGGGGGTTCCGGGGAGCTGTTTTTT
j_call: TRBJ2-2
d_call: .
v_call: TRBV29-1
clone_size: .

cdr3_aa: CASSFAGNYNEKLFF
cdr3_nt: TGTGCCAGCAGCTTCGCGGGGAACTATAATGAAAAACTGTTTTTT
j_call: TRBJ1-4
d_call: .
v_call: TRBV5-6
clone_size: .

cdr3_aa: CASSYFGGAGDNEQFF
cdr3_nt: TGTGCCAGCAGTTACTTCGGGGGGGCCGGAGACAATGAGCAGTTCTTC
j_call: TRBJ2-1
d_call: TRBD2
v_call: TRBV6-5
clone_size: .

cdr3_aa: CASSLSTGAGNYGYTF
cdr3_nt: TGTGCCAGCAGTTTGTCTACAGGGGCCGGGAACTATGGCTACACCTTC
j_call: TRBJ1-2
d_call: TRBD1
v_call: TRBV28
clone_size: .

cdr3_aa: CASSPQGVSYGYTF
cdr3_nt: TGTGCCAGCAGCCCACAGGGAGTTTCCTATGGCTACACCTTC
j_call: TRBJ1-2
d_call: .
v_call: TRBV6-5
clone_size: .

cdr3_aa: CSRGSTDTQYF
cdr3_nt: TGCAGTCGGGGAAGCACAGATACGCAGTATTTT
j_call: TRBJ2-3
d_call: .
v_call: TRBV20-1
clone_size: .

cdr3_aa: CASGTGQPYSYEQYF
cdr3_nt: TGTGCCAGCGGTACGGGACAGCCTTACTCCTACGAGCAGTACTTC
j_call: TRBJ2-7
d_call: TRBD1
v_call: TRBV27
clone_size: .

cdr3_aa: CASNLAGDNEKLFF
cdr3_nt: TGTGCCAGCAATCTGGCAGGGGATAATGAAAAACTGTTTTTT
j_call: TRBJ1-4
d_call: .
v_call: TRBV6-5
clone_size: once

cdr3_aa: CASSLEGQGAVSNQPQHF
cdr3_nt: TGCGCCAGCAGCTTGGAGGGACAGGGGGCTGTGAGCAATCAGCCCCAGCATTTT
j_call: TRBJ1-5
d_call: TRBD1
v_call: TRBV5-1
clone_size: .

cdr3_aa: CATSDSDGQKGNVLTF
cdr3_nt: TGTGCCACCAGTGATTCCGATGGACAGAAAGGCAACGTCCTGACTTTC
j_call: TRBJ2-6
d_call: .
v_call: TRBV24-1
clone_size: .

cdr3_aa: CSVEFSGSGANVLTF
cdr3_nt: TGCAGCGTAGAGTTCTCCGGGTCTGGGGCCAACGTCCTGACTTTC
j_call: TRBJ2-6
d_call: .
v_call: TRBV29-1
clone_size: .

cdr3_aa: CAAGEFSGANVLTF
cdr3_nt: TGTGCCGCGGGGGAGTTCTCTGGGGCCAACGTCCTGACTTTC
j_call: TRBJ2-6
d_call: TRBD2
v_call: TRBV2
clone_size: once

cdr3_aa: CASNWANTEAFF
cdr3_nt: TGTGCCAGCAACTGGGCGAACACTGAAGCTTTCTTT
j_call: TRBJ1-1
d_call: .
v_call: TRBV2
clone_size: .

cdr3_aa: CASSEFRGNSPLHF
cdr3_nt: TGTGCCAGCAGTGAATTCAGGGGTAATTCACCCCTCCACTTT
j_call: TRBJ1-6
d_call: .
v_call: TRBV2
clone_size: .

cdr3_aa: CAISVSGGGRDYGYTF
cdr3_nt: TGTGCCATCAGTGTCTCCGGGGGGGGCCGAGACTATGGCTACACCTTC
j_call: TRBJ1-2
d_call: .
v_call: TRBV10-3
clone_size: .

cdr3_aa: CASSWEGAGTGLMNTEAFF
cdr3_nt: TGTGCCAGCAGCTGGGAGGGGGCGGGGACAGGCCTAATGAACACTGAAGCTTTCTTT
j_call: TRBJ1-1
d_call: TRBD1
v_call: TRBV11-2
clone_size: .

cdr3_aa: CATSRDLVSSYEQYF
cdr3_nt: TGTGCCACCAGCAGAGATCTAGTCTCCTCCTACGAGCAGTACTTC
j_call: TRBJ2-7
d_call: .
v_call: TRBV15
clone_size: .

cdr3_aa: CASSVSPRGGGTDTQYF
cdr3_nt: TGTGCCAGCAGCGTAAGTCCCCGGGGGGGAGGCACAGATACGCAGTATTTT
j_call: TRBJ2-3
d_call: TRBD2
v_call: TRBV9
clone_size: once

cdr3_aa: CATQPQTGSREKLFF
cdr3_nt: TGTGCCACTCAACCTCAGACAGGGTCCCGGGAAAAACTGTTTTTT
j_call: TRBJ1-4
d_call: TRBD1
v_call: TRBV7-9
clone_size: .

cdr3_aa: CASSEDQGASSPLHF
cdr3_nt: TGTGCCAGCAGTGAAGACCAGGGGGCTTCCTCACCCCTCCACTTT
j_call: TRBJ1-6
d_call: TRBD1
v_call: TRBV6-1
clone_size: .

cdr3_aa: CASSVPTGPKNTEAFF
cdr3_nt: TGTGCCAGCAGCGTACCAACAGGGCCCAAGAACACTGAAGCTTTCTTT
j_call: TRBJ1-1
d_call: .
v_call: TRBV5-5
clone_size: .

cdr3_aa: CASTGFEAFF
cdr3_nt: TGTGCCAGCACCGGGTTTGAAGCTTTTTTT
j_call: TRBJ1-1
d_call: .
v_call: TRBV28
clone_size: .

cdr3_aa: CASRPRATHTQYF
cdr3_nt: TGTGCCAGCAGACCCCGAGCAACCCATACGCAGTATTTT
j_call: TRBJ2-3
d_call: .
v_call: TRBV12-3/TRBV12-4
clone_size: .

cdr3_aa: CASRKQGVPEAFF
cdr3_nt: TGTGCCAGCAGAAAACAGGGGGTTCCTGAAGCTTTCTTT
j_call: TRBJ1-1
d_call: TRBD1
v_call: TRBV28
clone_size: once

cdr3_aa: CASSRDRRDQPQHF
cdr3_nt: TGTGCCAGCAGCCGGGACAGAAGAGATCAGCCCCAGCATTTT
j_call: TRBJ1-5
d_call: TRBD1
v_call: TRBV6-5
clone_size: .

cdr3_aa: CASSPGTGVETQYF
cdr3_nt: TGTGCCAGCTCACCAGGGACAGGGGTAGAGACCCAGTACTTC
j_call: TRBJ2-5
d_call: TRBD1
v_call: TRBV18
clone_size: .

cdr3_aa: CASRTTGDETQYF
cdr3_nt: TGTGCCAGCAGGACAACAGGCGACGAGACCCAGTACTTC
j_call: TRBJ2-5
d_call: .
v_call: TRBV9
clone_size: .

cdr3_aa: CATLGWGTRHEKLFF
cdr3_nt: TGTGCCACCCTCGGATGGGGGACAAGGCATGAAAAACTGTTTTTT
j_call: TRBJ1-4
d_call: .
v_call: TRBV19
clone_size: .

cdr3_aa: CAGARAGGLYEQYF
cdr3_nt: TGTGCCGGGGCCCGAGCGGGGGGTCTCTACGAGCAGTACTTC
j_call: TRBJ2-7
d_call: TRBD2
v_call: TRBV28
clone_size: .

cdr3_aa: CASSLQGQNTGELFF
cdr3_nt: TGTGCCAGCAGCTTACAGGGACAGAACACCGGGGAGCTGTTTTTT
j_call: TRBJ2-2
d_call: .
v_call: TRBV7-3
clone_size: .

cdr3_aa: CASSPRSYNEQFF
cdr3_nt: TGTGCCAGCAGCCCCCGGTCCTACAATGAGCAGTTCTTC
j_call: TRBJ2-1
d_call: .
v_call: TRBV7-9
clone_size: once

cdr3_aa: CASSTPSTNEKLFF
cdr3_nt: TGCGCCAGCAGCACTCCCTCGACTAATGAAAAACTGTTTTTT
j_call: TRBJ1-4
d_call: .
v_call: TRBV5-1
clone_size: .

cdr3_aa: CASSLGSSYNEQFF
cdr3_nt: TGTGCCAGCAGCTTGGGCAGCTCCTACAATGAGCAGTTCTTC
j_call: TRBJ2-1
d_call: .
v_call: TRBV7-3
clone_size: once

cdr3_aa: CASSPGQVNEKLFF
cdr3_nt: TGTGCCAGCAGCCCGGGACAGGTTAATGAAAAACTGTTTTTT
j_call: TRBJ1-4
d_call: TRBD1
v_call: TRBV11-2
clone_size: .

cdr3_aa: CASKVHGAYEQYF
cdr3_nt: TGTGCCAGCAAGGTACATGGAGCCTACGAGCAGTACTTC
j_call: TRBJ2-7
d_call: .
v_call: TRBV6-5
clone_size: once

cdr3_aa: CASSSLAGVYNEQFF
cdr3_nt: TGTGCCAGCAGCTCGCTAGCGGGGGTGTACAATGAGCAGTTCTTC
j_call: TRBJ2-1
d_call: TRBD2
v_call: TRBV3-1/TRBV3-2
clone_size: .

cdr3_aa: CASSLFQGTYGYTF
cdr3_nt: TGTGCCAGCAGTTTGTTCCAGGGGACCTATGGCTACACCTTC
j_call: TRBJ1-2
d_call: .
v_call: TRBV28
clone_size: .

cdr3_aa: CASNAGRGLYGYTF
cdr3_nt: TGTGCCAGCAATGCCGGGCGAGGGCTCTATGGCTACACCTTC
j_call: TRBJ1-2
d_call: .
v_call: TRBV28
clone_size: .

cdr3_aa: CASSFGLGMGEQYF
cdr3_nt: TGTGCCAGCAGCTTCGGACTGGGGATGGGCGAGCAGTACTTC
j_call: TRBJ2-7
d_call: .
v_call: TRBV5-4
clone_size: .

cdr3_aa: CASSYVGVNRDGYTF
cdr3_nt: TGTGCCAGCAGTTACGTGGGGGTTAACAGGGATGGCTACACCTTC
j_call: TRBJ1-2
d_call: .
v_call: TRBV6-5
clone_size: few

cdr3_aa: CASSLGGGKNNEQFF
cdr3_nt: TGTGCCAGCAGCTTAGGGGGAGGAAAAAACAATGAGCAGTTCTTC
j_call: TRBJ2-1
d_call: .
v_call: TRBV11-3
clone_size: .

cdr3_aa: CASSYDRLGTEAFF
cdr3_nt: TGTGCCAGCAGTTACGACAGGCTGGGCACTGAAGCTTTCTTT
j_call: TRBJ1-1
d_call: .
v_call: TRBV6-5
clone_size: .

cdr3_aa: CASSLANSGGSDTQYF
cdr3_nt: TGTGCCAGCAGCTTAGCGAATAGCGGGGGCTCAGATACGCAGTATTTT
j_call: TRBJ2-3
d_call: TRBD2
v_call: TRBV7-6
clone_size: .

cdr3_aa: CASSHTKQGADEAFF
cdr3_nt: TGTGCCAGCAGTCACACTAAACAGGGGGCCGATGAAGCTTTCTTT
j_call: TRBJ1-1
d_call: TRBD1
v_call: TRBV28
clone_size: .

cdr3_aa: CASGLVGAQPPYEQYF
cdr3_nt: TGTGCTAGTGGTTTGGTTGGAGCGCAACCCCCCTACGAGCAGTACTTC
j_call: TRBJ2-7
d_call: .
v_call: TRBV12-5
clone_size: .

cdr3_aa: CASSSLSRGHSYEQYF
cdr3_nt: TGTGCCAGCAGTTCCCTTAGCAGGGGGCACTCCTACGAGCAGTACTTC
j_call: TRBJ2-7
d_call: TRBD1
v_call: TRBV6-5
clone_size: .

cdr3_aa: CASSLSRRLDGYTF
cdr3_nt: TGTGCCAGCAGTTTGTCGAGACGACTGGATGGCTACACCTTC
j_call: TRBJ1-2
d_call: .
v_call: TRBV28
clone_size: .

cdr3_aa: CASSQDRGSLNTQYF
cdr3_nt: TGTGCCAGCAGTCAGGACAGGGGGTCCCTAAATACGCAGTATTTT
j_call: TRBJ2-3
d_call: TRBD1
v_call: TRBV6-4
clone_size: .